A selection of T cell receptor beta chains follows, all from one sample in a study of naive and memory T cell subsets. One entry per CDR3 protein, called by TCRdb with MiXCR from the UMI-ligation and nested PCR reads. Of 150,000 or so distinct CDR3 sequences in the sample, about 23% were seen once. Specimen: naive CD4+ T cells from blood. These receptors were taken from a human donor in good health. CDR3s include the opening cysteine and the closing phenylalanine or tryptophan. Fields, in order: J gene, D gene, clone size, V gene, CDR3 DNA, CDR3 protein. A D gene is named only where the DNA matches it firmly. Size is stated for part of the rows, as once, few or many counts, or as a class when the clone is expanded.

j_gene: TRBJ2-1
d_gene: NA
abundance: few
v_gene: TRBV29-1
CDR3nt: TGCAGCGTTGGTTATTTGCGGTCCTACAATGAGCAGTTCTTC
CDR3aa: CSVGYLRSYNEQFF

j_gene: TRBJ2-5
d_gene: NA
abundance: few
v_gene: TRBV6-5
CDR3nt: TGTGCCAGCAGTTACCGAAGAACCCAAGAGACCCAGTACTTC
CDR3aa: CASSYRRTQETQYF

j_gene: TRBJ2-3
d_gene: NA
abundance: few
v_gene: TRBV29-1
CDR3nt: TGCAGCGTTGTTGGATACGCGGATACGCAGTATTTT
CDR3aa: CSVVGYADTQYF

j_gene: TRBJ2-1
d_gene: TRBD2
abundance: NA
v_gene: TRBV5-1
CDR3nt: TGCGCCAGCAGCTCGACTAGCGGCTCCAATGAGCAGTTCTTC
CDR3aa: CASSSTSGSNEQFF

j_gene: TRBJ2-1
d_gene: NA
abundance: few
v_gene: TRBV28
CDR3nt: TGTGCCAGCACGTCACAGGGAGAACACTACAATGAGCAGTTCTTC
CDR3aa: CASTSQGEHYNEQFF

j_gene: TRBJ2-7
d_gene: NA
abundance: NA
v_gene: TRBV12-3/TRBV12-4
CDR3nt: TGTGCCAGCAGTTTGAGGTGGGACCCCTACGAGCAGTACTTC
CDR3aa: CASSLRWDPYEQYF

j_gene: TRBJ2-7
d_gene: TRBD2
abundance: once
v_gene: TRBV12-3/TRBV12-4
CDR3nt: TGTGCCAGCAGTCCATCTAGCGGGAGGCCCTACGAGCAGTACTTC
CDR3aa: CASSPSSGRPYEQYF

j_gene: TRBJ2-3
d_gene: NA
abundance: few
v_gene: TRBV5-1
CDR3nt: TGCGCCAGCAGCCCCACCTTGATGGTCACAGATACGCAGTATTTT
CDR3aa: CASSPTLMVTDTQYF

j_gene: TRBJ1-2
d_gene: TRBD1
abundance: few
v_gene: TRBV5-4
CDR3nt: TGTGCCAGCAGCCTAGGACAGGTTCCGCCGAGTGGCTACACCTTC
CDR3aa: CASSLGQVPPSGYTF

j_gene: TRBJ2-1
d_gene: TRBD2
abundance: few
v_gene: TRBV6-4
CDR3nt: TGTGCCAGCAGTGAAGGGACTAGCGGGAGAGGTGAGCAGTTCTTC
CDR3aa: CASSEGTSGRGEQFF

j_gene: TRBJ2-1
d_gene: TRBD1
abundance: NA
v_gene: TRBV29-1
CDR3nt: TGCAGCGCAGCCGGGACAGAAATTTCCTACAATGAGCAGTTCTTC
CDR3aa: CSAAGTEISYNEQFF

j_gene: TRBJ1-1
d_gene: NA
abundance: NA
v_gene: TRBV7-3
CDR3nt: TGTGCCAGCAGCTTAACCCGGACTACTGAAGCTTTCTTT
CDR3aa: CASSLTRTTEAFF

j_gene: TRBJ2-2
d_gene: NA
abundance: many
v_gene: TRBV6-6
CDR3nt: TGTGCCAGCGCGTCTCCTGTCACCGGGGAGCTGTTTTTT
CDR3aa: CASASPVTGELFF

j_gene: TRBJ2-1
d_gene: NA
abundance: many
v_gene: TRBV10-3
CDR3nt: TGTGCCATCAAGGGGGAGACAGACTACAATGAGCAGTTCTTC
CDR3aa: CAIKGETDYNEQFF

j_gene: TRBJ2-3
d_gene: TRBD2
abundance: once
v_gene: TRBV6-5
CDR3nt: TGTGCCAGCAGTACCAGGGCTAGCGGACCCACAGATACGCAGTATTTT
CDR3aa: CASSTRASGPTDTQYF

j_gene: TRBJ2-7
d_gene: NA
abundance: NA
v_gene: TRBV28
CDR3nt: TGTGCCAGTCAAGAGGGAATACCCTCCTACGAGCAGTACTTC
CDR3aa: CASQEGIPSYEQYF

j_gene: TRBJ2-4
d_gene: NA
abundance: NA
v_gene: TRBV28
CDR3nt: TGTGCCAGCAGCGTAAGCGGCGCAGCCAAAAACATTCAGTACTTC
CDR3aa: CASSVSGAAKNIQYF

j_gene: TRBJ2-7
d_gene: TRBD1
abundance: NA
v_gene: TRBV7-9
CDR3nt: TGTGCCAGCAGCTCCGGGACAGGATCCTACGAGCAGTACTTC
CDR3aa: CASSSGTGSYEQYF

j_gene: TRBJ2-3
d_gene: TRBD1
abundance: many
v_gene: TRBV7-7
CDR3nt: TGTGCTAGCAGCCAGACAGGGAGCACAGATACGCAGTATTTT
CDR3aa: CASSQTGSTDTQYF

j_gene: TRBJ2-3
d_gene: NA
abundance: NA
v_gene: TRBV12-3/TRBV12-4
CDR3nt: TGTGCCAGCAGCCACCGCAGCCTTCGGCAGTATTTT
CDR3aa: CASSHRSLRQYF

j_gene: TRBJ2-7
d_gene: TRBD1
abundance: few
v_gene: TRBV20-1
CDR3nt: TGCAGTGCTAGAGTCGCCGGACAGGGTCTCGGCGAGCAGTACTTC
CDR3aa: CSARVAGQGLGEQYF

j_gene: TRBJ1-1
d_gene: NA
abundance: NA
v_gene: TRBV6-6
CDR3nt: TGTGCCAGCAGTTACCCAGGGTTCACTGAAGCTTTCTTT
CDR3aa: CASSYPGFTEAFF

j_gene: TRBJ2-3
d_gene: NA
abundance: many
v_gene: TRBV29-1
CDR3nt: TGCAGCGCTGAGAGTGGGTTCACAGATACGCAGTATTTT
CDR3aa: CSAESGFTDTQYF

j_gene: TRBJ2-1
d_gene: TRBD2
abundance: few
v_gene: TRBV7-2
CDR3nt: TGTGCCAGCAGCTTAGAGGATAGCGGGAGAGGATGGTTCTTC
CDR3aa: CASSLEDSGRGWFF

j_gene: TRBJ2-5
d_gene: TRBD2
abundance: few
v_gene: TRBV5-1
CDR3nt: TGCGCCAGCAGCTTGACAGCGGGAGGGCAAGAGACCCAGTACTTC
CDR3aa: CASSLTAGGQETQYF

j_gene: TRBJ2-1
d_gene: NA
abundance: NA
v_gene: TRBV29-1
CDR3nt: TGCAGCTCACAAAGGGCCGACAATGAGCAGTTCTTC
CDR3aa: CSSQRADNEQFF

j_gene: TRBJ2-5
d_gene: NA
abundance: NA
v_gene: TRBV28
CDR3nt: TGTGCCAGCAGTCCTCCGGGACCAACAACCCGGGCGGCAGAGACCCAGTACTTC
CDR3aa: CASSPPGPTTRAAETQYF

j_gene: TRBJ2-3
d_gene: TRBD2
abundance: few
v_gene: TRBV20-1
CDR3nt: TGCAGTGCTAGATGGGAGGGAACAGATACGCAGTATTTT
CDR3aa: CSARWEGTDTQYF

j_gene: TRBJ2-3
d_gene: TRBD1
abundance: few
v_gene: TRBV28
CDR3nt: TGTGCCAGCGCCACAGGGGGAAACACAGATACGCAGTATTTT
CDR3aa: CASATGGNTDTQYF

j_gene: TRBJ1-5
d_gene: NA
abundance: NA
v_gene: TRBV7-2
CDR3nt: TGTGCCAGCAGCTTAGGGCCGACGACTCAGCCCCAGCATTTT
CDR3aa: CASSLGPTTQPQHF

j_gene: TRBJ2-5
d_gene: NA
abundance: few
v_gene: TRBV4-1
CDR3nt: TGCGCCAGCAGCCAAGGCGGCATCCAAGAGACCCAGTACTTC
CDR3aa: CASSQGGIQETQYF

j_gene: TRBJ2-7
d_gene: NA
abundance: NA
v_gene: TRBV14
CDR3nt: TGTGCCAGCAGCCGAGCGGGAGCGAAGCAGGGGGCCTACGAGCAGTACTTC
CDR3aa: CASSRAGAKQGAYEQYF

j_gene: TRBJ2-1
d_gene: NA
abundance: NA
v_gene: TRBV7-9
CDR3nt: TGTGCCAGCAGCATCGGGGGTCAGTACAATGAGCAGTTCTTC
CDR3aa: CASSIGGQYNEQFF

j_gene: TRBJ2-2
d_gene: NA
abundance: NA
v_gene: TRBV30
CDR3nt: TGTGCCTGTAACCCGTGGTACGCGTCTGCGAACACCGGGGAGCTGTTTTTT
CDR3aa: CACNPWYASANTGELFF

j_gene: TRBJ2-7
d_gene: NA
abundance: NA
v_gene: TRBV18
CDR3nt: TGTGCCAGCTCACCAAACAGGGACCGTTACGAGCAGTACTTC
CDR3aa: CASSPNRDRYEQYF

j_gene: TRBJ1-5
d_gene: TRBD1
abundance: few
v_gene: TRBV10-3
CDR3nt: TGTGCCATCAGTGGACAGGGAGGCAATCAGCCCCAGCATTTT
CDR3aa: CAISGQGGNQPQHF

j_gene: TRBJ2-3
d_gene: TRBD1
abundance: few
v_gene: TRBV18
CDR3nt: TGTGCCAGCTCACCACGGCAGGGGGCGCGGGTCACAGATACGCAGTATTTT
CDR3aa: CASSPRQGARVTDTQYF

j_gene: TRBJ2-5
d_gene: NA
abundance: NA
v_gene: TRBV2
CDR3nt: TGTGCCAGCAGTGCGTACAGGCTCCAAGAGACCCAGTACTTC
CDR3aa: CASSAYRLQETQYF

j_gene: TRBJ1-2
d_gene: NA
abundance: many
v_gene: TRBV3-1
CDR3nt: TGTGCCAGCAGCCAATTAGTCATCGGCAGGACTAACTATGGCTACACCTTC
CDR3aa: CASSQLVIGRTNYGYTF

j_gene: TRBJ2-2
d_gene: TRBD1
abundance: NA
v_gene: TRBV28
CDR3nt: TGTGCCAGCAGTGCGTCGGGACAGGGGAACACCGGGGAGCTGTTTTTT
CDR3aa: CASSASGQGNTGELFF

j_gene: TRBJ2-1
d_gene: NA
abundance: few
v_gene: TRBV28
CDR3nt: TGTGCCAGCAGTCCTGACATGAGGTCTTACAATGAGCAGTTCTTC
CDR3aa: CASSPDMRSYNEQFF

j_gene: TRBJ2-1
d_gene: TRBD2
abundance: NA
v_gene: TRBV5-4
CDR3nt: TGTGCCAGCAGCATCGGACTAGCGGGAGGTGAGCAGTTCTTC
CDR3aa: CASSIGLAGGEQFF

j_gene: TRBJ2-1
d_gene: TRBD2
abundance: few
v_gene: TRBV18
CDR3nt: TGTGCCAGCTCACCGCGGGGGGCAAGCAATGAGCAGTTCTTC
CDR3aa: CASSPRGASNEQFF

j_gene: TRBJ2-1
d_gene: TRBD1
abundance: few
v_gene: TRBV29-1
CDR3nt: TGCAGCGGGGGGACAGGGGTGATTGAGCAGTTCTTC
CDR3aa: CSGGTGVIEQFF

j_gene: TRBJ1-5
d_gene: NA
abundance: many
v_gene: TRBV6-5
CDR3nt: TGTGCCAGCAGCAAGCAGGAGTATCAGCCCCAGCATTTT
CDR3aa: CASSKQEYQPQHF

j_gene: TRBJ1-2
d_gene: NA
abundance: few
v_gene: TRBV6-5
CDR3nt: TGTGCCAGCAGTCCCAGGGGCCCCTATGGCTACACCTTC
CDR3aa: CASSPRGPYGYTF

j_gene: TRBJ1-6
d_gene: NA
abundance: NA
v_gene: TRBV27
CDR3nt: TGTGCCAGCAGTTGGGCAGGGCACAATTCACCCCTCCACTTT
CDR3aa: CASSWAGHNSPLHF

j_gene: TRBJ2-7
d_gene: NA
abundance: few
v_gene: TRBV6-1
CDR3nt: TGTGCCAGCTCTGACCCCCCCGCCAGATCGGCCTACGAGCAGTACTTC
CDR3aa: CASSDPPARSAYEQYF

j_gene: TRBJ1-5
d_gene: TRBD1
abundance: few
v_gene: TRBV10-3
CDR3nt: TGTGCCATCAGGGGGACAGGGGGCAGTCAGCCCCAGCATTTT
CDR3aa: CAIRGTGGSQPQHF

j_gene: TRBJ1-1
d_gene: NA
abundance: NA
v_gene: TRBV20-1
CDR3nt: TGCAGTGCTAGAGTGGCTTTCTTT
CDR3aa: CSARVAFF

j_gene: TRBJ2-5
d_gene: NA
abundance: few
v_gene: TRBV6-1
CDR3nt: TGTGCCAGCAGTGAAACGCGGGCCCGGGAGACCCAGTACTTC
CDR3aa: CASSETRARETQYF

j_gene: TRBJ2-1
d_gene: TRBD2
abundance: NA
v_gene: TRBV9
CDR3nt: TGTGCCAGCAGCGTAGAAGCGGGGGGGACGGGGGAGTTCTTC
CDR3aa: CASSVEAGGTGEFF

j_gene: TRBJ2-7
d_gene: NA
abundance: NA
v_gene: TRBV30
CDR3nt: TGTGCCTGGAGTCCTGGCAGAGCCTACGAGCAGTACTTC
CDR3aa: CAWSPGRAYEQYF

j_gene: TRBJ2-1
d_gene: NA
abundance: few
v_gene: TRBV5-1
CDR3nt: TGCGCCAGCAGCTCTGTTGTTTCCAATGAGCAGTTCTTC
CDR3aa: CASSSVVSNEQFF

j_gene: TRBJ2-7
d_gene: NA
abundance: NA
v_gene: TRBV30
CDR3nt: TGTGCCTGCGACAGGCCTCCCTCCTACGAGCAGTACTTC
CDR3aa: CACDRPPSYEQYF

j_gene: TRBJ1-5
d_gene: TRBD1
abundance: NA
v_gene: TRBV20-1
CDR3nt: TGCAGTGCTGGACAGGTGGCCCAGCATTTT
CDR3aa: CSAGQVAQHF

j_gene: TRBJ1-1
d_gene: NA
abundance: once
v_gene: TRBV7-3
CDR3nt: TGTGCCAGCAGCGTCCAGGCAGGGATTGGCGCTGAAGCTTTCTTT
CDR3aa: CASSVQAGIGAEAFF

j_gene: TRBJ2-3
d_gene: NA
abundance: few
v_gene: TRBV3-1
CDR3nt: TGTGCCAGCAGCCAAGGATCAGGGCCCACAGATACGCAGTATTTT
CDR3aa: CASSQGSGPTDTQYF

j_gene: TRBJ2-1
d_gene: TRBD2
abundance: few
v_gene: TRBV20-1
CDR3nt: TGCAGTGCTAGAGTGGTGGCGGGAGCGGATGAGCAGTTCTTC
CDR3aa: CSARVVAGADEQFF